This TCR beta chain stems from a study of identical twins. TCRdb re-derived calls from the 5' RACE reads in MiXCR, one entry per CDR3 protein. This sample has around 1.7 million distinct CDR3 sequences, with less than 40% found just once. This clonotype was counted once. What it binds is not known. The CDR3 is 16 residues long. Study outcomes and limitations: Twins shared out-of-frame alpha sequences with excess low generation probability. Partly confounded zero-insertion analyses could result from invariant MAIT and iNKT cells.

The chain recombines TRBV21-1 with TRBJ1-5; the table's D gene call, TRBD1, was not cross checked with the DNA. TRBV21-1 constitutes a pseudogene. The specimen sequenced was cord blood. This receptor was taken from a newborn girl in good health. CDR3 amino acids: CASSKWPPTPNQPQHF. The CDR3 region has the DNA TGTGCCAGCAGCAAATGGCCCCCCACGCCCAATCAGCCCCAGCATTTT.